A selection of T cell receptor beta chains follows, all from one sample in a study of graft-versus-host responses after intestinal transplantation. Generated by immunoSEQ multiplex PCR, the TCRdb table keeps only in-frame clones and is missing some. Of about 5,600 clones in the sample, about 76% were seen once. The sequencing used ileum tissue, collected approximately 240 days after intestinal transplant. These receptors all come from a human patient who received an intestinal transplant, so some T cells may come from the graft donor. The CDR3 runs from the conserved cysteine through the conserved F or W. Fields, in order: J gene, CDR3 length, clone size, V gene, D gene, CDR3 DNA, CDR3 protein. D genes are given only for firm matches. Size is omitted from some rows. Given values are once, few, many or a class for expanded clones.

TRBJ2-7 | 13 | NA | TRBV19 | NA | TGTGCCAGTTCATCCTCCGGTGTATACGAGCAGTACTTC | CASSSSGVYEQYF
TRBJ1-2 | 13 | few | TRBV5-4 | NA | TGTGCCAGCAGCTTACAGGGACCGGGAGGCTACACCTTC | CASSLQGPGGYTF
TRBJ1-5 | 15 | NA | TRBV7-4 | NA | TGTGCCAGCAGCTTAGACAGACAGACTAATCAGCCCCAGCATTTT | CASSLDRQTNQPQHF
TRBJ1-3 | 17 | NA | TRBV4-2 | NA | TGTGCCAGCAGCCAAGAACTACAGGGTCTTTCTGGAAACACCATATATTTT | CASSQELQGLSGNTIYF
TRBJ1-2 | 15 | NA | TRBV5-1 | TRBD1 | TGCGCCAGCAGCTTTGGACAGGGTAACAACTATGGCTACACCTTC | CASSFGQGNNYGYTF
TRBJ1-6 | 16 | NA | TRBV27 | NA | TGTGCCAGCAGCCCCTATGGGGGATCCTATAATTCACCCCTCCACTTT | CASSPYGGSYNSPLHF
TRBJ2-7 | 13 | few | TRBV7-9 | NA | TGTGCCAGCAGCTTGGGAAACTCCTACGAGCAGTACTTC | CASSLGNSYEQYF
TRBJ2-4 | 15 | NA | TRBV5-1 | TRBD1 | TGCGCCAGCAGCTCGGGACAGAGTGGAAAAAACATTCAGTACTTC | CASSSGQSGKNIQYF
TRBJ2-1 | 15 | NA | TRBV28 | TRBD2 | TGTGCCAGCACGGCCGGGACTAGAGGGGTCAATGAGCAGTTCTTC | CASTAGTRGVNEQFF
TRBJ2-1 | 14 | NA | TRBV2 | NA | TGTGCCAGCAAGGGAGCTAGGTCCTACAATGAGCAGTTCTTC | CASKGARSYNEQFF
TRBJ1-2 | 16 | NA | TRBV5-1 | TRBD1 | TGCGCCAGCAGCTCCACTCAGGGGGGCCCCATCTATGGCTACACCTTC | CASSSTQGGPIYGYTF
TRBJ2-7 | 14 | NA | TRBV6-1 | TRBD1 | TGTGCCAGCAGTATGGGCTCAGGGGGCTACGAGCAGTACTTC | CASSMGSGGYEQYF
TRBJ1-3 | 11 | NA | TRBV19 | NA | TGTGCCTCAAGGGTGTCAGACACCATATATTTT | CASRVSDTIYF
TRBJ1-1 | 17 | NA | TRBV9 | NA | TGTGCCAGCAGCGTAGGGGCAGGGAGCTTGGTGAACACTGAAGCTTTCTTT | CASSVGAGSLVNTEAFF
TRBJ1-4 | 15 | NA | TRBV7-3 | NA | TGTGCCAGCAGCTTGGATGAACAGAGTAATGAAAAACTGTTTTTT | CASSLDEQSNEKLFF
TRBJ1-2 | 16 | NA | TRBV30 | NA | TGTGCCTGGAGTGGGCCAAGCTCGTGGGGGAGATATGGCTACACCTTC | CAWSGPSSWGRYGYTF
TRBJ1-6 | 13 | once | TRBV11-3 | NA | TGTGCCAGCAGCTTAGACATTAATTCACCCCTCCACTTT | CASSLDINSPLHF
TRBJ1-5 | 15 | once | TRBV6-8 | NA | TGTGCCAGCAGCCCGCCTCGGGGGGGCAATCAGCCCCAGCATTTT | CASSPPRGGNQPQHF
TRBJ2-5 | 14 | NA | TRBV7-8 | TRBD2 | TGTGCCAGTTCAAGCGGGGCTGTCCGGGAGACCCAGTACTTC | CASSSGAVRETQYF
TRBJ2-7 | 15 | few | TRBV7-2 | TRBD1 | TGTGCCAGCAGCTTCGACAGGGGAGGATCCTACGAGCAGTACTTC | CASSFDRGGSYEQYF
TRBJ1-1 | 15 | NA | TRBV13 | NA | TGTGCCAGCAGCAGCCGGGGGCGGGGGAACACTGAAGCTTTCTTT | CASSSRGRGNTEAFF
TRBJ1-1 | 11 | few | TRBV6-6 | NA | TGTGCCAGCATCCTGTACACTGAAGCTTTCTTT | CASILYTEAFF
TRBJ1-1 | 13 | few | TRBV2 | NA | TGTGCCAGCAGTGAAGGGGGGTTGACTGAAGCTTTCTTT | CASSEGGLTEAFF
TRBJ2-5 | 17 | NA | TRBV10-3 | NA | TGTGCCATCAGGGAGTCCGACGGGGGAGGGGGGAGAGAGACCCAGTACTTC | CAIRESDGGGGRETQYF
TRBJ2-3 | 8 | NA | TRBV12-5 | NA | TGTGGCACAGATACGCAGTATTTT | CGTDTQYF